Only a few counts were recorded for the clone carrying this T cell receptor (beta chain). Trimming shortened V by 5 bases and J by 2 bases, and 13 bases separated the two germline ends. Germline V lookup: CDR1 SGHTA, CDR2 FQGNSA. This CDR3 region has 14 residues. The investigators split CD4+ cells into a CD45RA+ naive subset and a CD45RA-negative memory subset. Assay: immunoSEQ multiplex PCR; the TCRdb copy retains only in-frame clones and omits some. Of about 340,000 clones in the sample, around 67% were seen once. These data originate in a study of shared clonotypes between healthy human individuals.

Sample: memory CD4+ T cells sorted from blood. Specified subset: CD45RA-negative fraction. The origin of this receptor is a man between 25 and 39 years old in good health. The V gene is TRBV7-2, the J gene TRBJ2-7; maybe TRBD1 (6 bases). The CDR3 coding sequence is TGTGCCAGCAGCAATAACAGGGTTGCCTACGAGCAGTACTTC. Residues: CASSNNRVAYEQYF.